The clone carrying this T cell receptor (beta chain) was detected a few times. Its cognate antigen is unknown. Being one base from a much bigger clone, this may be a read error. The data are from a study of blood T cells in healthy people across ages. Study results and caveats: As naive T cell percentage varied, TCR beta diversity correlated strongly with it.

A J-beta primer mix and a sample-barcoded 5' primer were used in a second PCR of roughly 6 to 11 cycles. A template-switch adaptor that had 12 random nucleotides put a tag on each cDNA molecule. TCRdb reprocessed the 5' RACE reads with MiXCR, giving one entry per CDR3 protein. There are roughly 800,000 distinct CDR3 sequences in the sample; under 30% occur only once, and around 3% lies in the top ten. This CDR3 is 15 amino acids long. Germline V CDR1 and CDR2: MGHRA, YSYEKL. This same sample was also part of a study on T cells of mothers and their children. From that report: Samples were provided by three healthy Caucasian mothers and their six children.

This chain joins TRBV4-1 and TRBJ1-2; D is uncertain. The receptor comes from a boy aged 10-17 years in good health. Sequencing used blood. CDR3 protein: CASSQAPRSAYGCTF. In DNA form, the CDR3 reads TGCGCCAGCAGCCAAGCTCCAAGGTCGGCCTATGGCTGCACCTTC.